A single T cell receptor beta chain is shown here with its context. The antigen remains undetermined. Germline V gives CDR1 SGHTA, CDR2 FQGNSA. This CDR3 region has 16 residues. V shed 1 base, J shed 0 bases, and the junction held 1 base outside the gene matches. This specimen comes from a study of cytomegalovirus exposure and HLA in healthy donors. Researchers ran the PCR with 60 Vbeta and 13 Jbeta primers. Authors' processing steps: An analysis that came later counted some 81 million unique TCR beta chains, roughly 11 million shared. Only in-frame clones appear in the TCRdb table, and some are missing; sequencing was by immunoSEQ multiplex PCR. V and J calls and clone size are those listed in that table; D and trimming were worked out from the DNA. The top ten hold approximately 1.5% of the sample, which has roughly 180,000 clones, 60% to 85% seen once. Study-wide results and caveats: In a later analysis, V- and J-gene trimming of beta chains associated with a DCLRE1C missense variant, replicated independently. Some TCR beta chains (about 170 of them) were listed as cytomegalovirus-associated. Within an earlier analysis, most TCR beta V segments proved productive either about 90% or about 30% of the time.

This TCR was recovered from a girl aged 10 to 17 in good health and CMV-seropositive. Material for sequencing was PBMCs. The V and J genes are TRBV7-2 and TRBJ1-5; 9 bases are a match to TRBD1. CDR3: CASSLDRGLSNQPQHF. The CDR3, as DNA: TGTGCCAGCAGCTTAGACAGGGGGCTTAGCAATCAGCCCCAGCATTTT.